This T cell receptor beta chain comes out of a study of long-term antiretroviral therapy in people with HIV. Version v3.0 of the immunoSEQ assay was performed at survey level. Repertoires were generated with immunoSEQ multiplex PCR, while TCRdb's copy carries only in-frame clones and drops some. The sample lists tens of thousands of clones, 87% seen once, with more than 0.8% in the top ten. V gave up 1 base and J gave up 10 bases, with 11 bases separating them. The CDR3 contains 13 residues. Germline V gives CDR1 SEHNR, CDR2 FQNEAQ (reference sequence). The source was unsorted PBMCs, collected 2 years after starting antiretroviral therapy. The V call is TRBV7-9, the J call TRBJ2-4; no reliable D call. This TCR came from a man aged 45-60 years with HIV. The CDR3 nucleotides read TGTGCCAGCAGCTTAGGCGCCGAGCCTATTCAGTACTTC. This codes for CASSLGAEPIQYF.